Listed here are 27 T cell receptor beta chains from one sample, sequenced in a study of blood T cells in healthy people across ages. Sample-barcoded 5' priming and a J-beta primer mix drove a second PCR of roughly 6 to 12 cycles. MiXCR, applied by TCRdb to the 5' RACE reads, yields one record per CDR3 protein. Of 910,000 or so distinct CDR3 sequences in the sample, about 51% were seen once. The sequencing sample was made of blood. These receptors came from a woman aged 55-70 years in good health.

The rearrangement links TRBV15 to TRBJ2-5; D possibly corresponds to TRBD2 (6 bases). V lost 4 bases and J 4 bases, leaving 10 bases between the germline ends. The CDR3 totals 13 residues. Germline CDR1 LNHNV, CDR2 YYDKDF (reference sequence). The CDR3 DNA sequence: TGTGCCACCAGCACCCACGGGGGAGAGACCCAGTACTTC. Its translation is CATSTHGGETQYF.

Only a few counts were recorded for this clonotype. The J gene is TRBJ2-1, the V gene TRBV7-2; the match to TRBD1 covers 9 bases. Germline V CDR1 and CDR2: SGHTA, FQGNSA. V lost 0 bases and J lost 6; bases outside the gene matches: 21. The CDR3 runs 21 residues. CDR3 sequence (DNA): TGTGCCAGCAGCTTAGCGGTTCTCTCTCTAGGGGGACAGGGACTCTCCAATGAGCAGTTCTTC. Translating gives CASSLAVLSLGGQGLSNEQFF.

CDR3 DNA: TGTGCCAGCAGCTTAGCTGGACAAGTCAGAAAACTGTTTTTT. Translated, it gives CASSLAGQVRKLFF. V is TRBV7-2 and J is TRBJ1-4; weak D call: TRBD1 (5 bases). This CDR3 contains 14 residues. From germline, CDR1 is SGHTA and CDR2 FQGNSA. The V end lost 0 bases, the J end lost 10 bases, and 12 bases lay between the germline ends.

There are a few counts of this clonotype. This chain uses TRBV3-1 with TRBJ2-4; D possibly corresponds to TRBD1 (5 bases). From germline, CDR1 is LGHDT and CDR2 YNNKEL (reference sequence). The CDR3 has 15 amino acids. The V and J ends lost 0 bases and 1 base respectively, with 7 bases between them. The CDR3 nucleotides read TGTGCCAGCAGCCAAGATTGGGGCGCCAAAAACATTCAGTACTTC. Translating it yields CASSQDWGAKNIQYF.

This clonotype has more than one count but fewer than ten. The genes are TRBV7-2 and TRBJ2-7; no reliable D call. Trimming left V 1 base short and J 2 bases short, with 6 bases between. The CDR3 length is 13 residues. CDR1 and CDR2 (germline): SGHTA, FQGNSA. The CDR3 DNA reads as TGTGCCAGCAGCTTAGTTCCCGCCTACGAGCAGTACTTC. It specifies CASSLVPAYEQYF.

This clonotype was seen many times. The chain links TRBV29-1 to TRBJ2-7, with TRBD2 identical over 10 bases. Germline V lookup: CDR1 SQVTM, CDR2 ANQGSEA. V was clipped by 4 bases and J by 5 bases; unmatched bases: 8. The CDR3 extends over 14 amino acids. CDR3 nucleotide sequence: TGCAGCGTTGTCCTAGCGGGAGAATCCGACGAGCAGTACTTC. Encoded protein: CSVVLAGESDEQYF.

Only a few counts were recorded for this clonotype. The gene calls are TRBV10-2 and TRBJ2-1; D unclear. Between the trimmed V and J ends, which lost 8 bases and 8 bases, there was a span of 10 bases. Germline V gives CDR1 WSHSY, CDR2 SAAADI. The CDR3 has 11 residues. CDR3 protein: CASFDGYEQFF. CDR3 DNA: TGCGCCAGCTTTGACGGGTATGAGCAGTTCTTC.

This chain uses TRBV5-1 with TRBJ2-3, with 7 bases that match TRBD2. The germline CDR1 and CDR2 sequences are SGHRS and YFSETQ. The CDR3 has 17 amino acids. The ends lost 0 bases at V and 3 bases at J; junction bases unmatched: 10. CDR3: CASSLAVSAGATDTQYF. DNA for the CDR3: TGCGCCAGCAGCTTGGCCGTCTCGGCGGGAGCGACAGATACGCAGTATTTT.

The rearrangement joins TRBV24-1 to TRBJ2-5; TRBD1 matches 8 bases. Judging by the DNA end, TRBJ2-7 fits better; the J call may be wrong. This CDR3 has 14 amino acids. Germline values: CDR1 KGHDR, CDR2 SFDVKD. Here the CDR3 DNA reads TGTGCCACCAGTGATGGCCGGACAGGGAACGAGCAGTACTTC. Its translation: CATSDGRTGNEQYF.

This rearrangement joins TRBV7-2 to TRBJ2-1, with 8 bases identical to TRBD1. The CDR3 is 14 residues long. Trimming at V came to 5 bases and at J to 8 bases, leaving 8 bases not matched to a gene. Germline lookup yields CDR1 SGHTA and CDR2 FQGNSA. For the CDR3, the DNA is TGTGCCAGCAGCCTTCGGACAGGGCCCGATGAGCAGTTCTTC. This codes for CASSLRTGPDEQFF. The complete variable domain, with remaining parts taken from reference TRBV7-2 and TRBJ2-1, reads GAGVSQSPSNKVTEKGKDVELRCDPISGHTALYWYRQSLGQGLEFLIYFQGNSAPDKSGLPSDRFSAERTGGSVSTLTIQRTQQEDSAVYLCASSLRTGPDEQFFGPGTRLTVL.

CDR3 in amino acids: CASSRRGSRYYEQYF. CDR3 sequence (DNA): TGTGCCAGCAGCCGCCGGGGTAGCAGATATTACGAGCAGTACTTC. This chain links TRBV28 with TRBJ2-7; maybe TRBD2 (5 bases). This CDR3 has 15 residues. The V end was cut by 6 bases, the J end by 4 bases, with 19 bases between. CDR1 is MDHEN, CDR2 SYDVKM, per germline.

The chain combines TRBV5-6 with TRBJ2-7; no clear D gene. The CDR3 has 15 residues. Germline CDR1 reads SGHDT; CDR2 reads YYEEEE. Trimming removed 2 bases at V and 1 base at J, with 13 bases between. Here the CDR3 reads CASSFMQAMSYEQYF. The CDR3 DNA is TGTGCCAGCAGCTTCATGCAGGCGATGTCCTACGAGCAGTACTTC.

This chain links TRBV7-9 with TRBJ1-1; no clear D. Germline V CDR1 and CDR2: SEHNR, FQNEAQ (reference sequence). This CDR3 region has 14 residues. V was pared by 0 bases and J by 3 bases, with 8 bases between. CDR3 region: CASSLAHGDTEAFF. The DNA for the CDR3 is TGTGCCAGCAGCTTAGCGCACGGAGACACTGAAGCTTTCTTT.

This clonotype has just a few counts. The CDR3 DNA reads TGCGCCAGCAGCTTAAGTGTCGGGGGACAGGGGGCCGGCGAGCAGTACTTC. This encodes CASSLSVGGQGAGEQYF. This chain uses TRBV5-1 with TRBJ2-7, with TRBD1 matching over 12 bases. CDR3 size: 17 residues. J was trimmed by 6 bases and V by 2 bases; bases with no gene match: 12. Germline V gives CDR1 SGHRS, CDR2 YFSETQ.

V and J are TRBV7-2 and TRBJ2-3; the D gene is possibly TRBD2 (5 bases). Germline V gives CDR1 SGHTA, CDR2 FQGNSA. This CDR3 spans 15 amino acids. V lost 3 bases and J 2 bases, leaving 12 bases between the germline ends. CDR3 sequence: CASSFNGGHTDTQYF. CDR3 bases: TGTGCCAGCAGCTTTAATGGAGGTCACACAGATACGCAGTATTTT.

The J gene is TRBJ2-2, the V gene TRBV28; no firm D call. The germline gives CDR1 MDHEN, CDR2 SYDVKM. Trimming removed 6 bases at V and 5 bases at J, with 13 bases between. The CDR3 runs 14 residues. The CDR3 is CASSPELSTGELFF. The CDR3 bases are TGTGCCAGCAGCCCAGAACTTTCGACCGGGGAGCTGTTTTTT.

This clonotype showed up just a few times. The V call is TRBV11-2, the J call TRBJ2-3, with D uncertain. V was trimmed by 4 bases and J by 11 bases, leaving 16 bases between them. The CDR3 spans 13 residues. The germline gives CDR1 SGHAT, CDR2 FQNNGV. The CDR3 DNA follows: TGTGCCAGCAGCTCCATGCCCCTAGGGCAGCAGTATTTT. Translation: CASSSMPLGQQYF.

This chain links TRBV20-1 with TRBJ2-5; D gene ambiguous. Gene TRBJ2-7 matches the end of the DNA better, so the J call may be wrong. There are 13 residues in the CDR3. Germline V gene data show CDR1 as DFQATT and CDR2 as SNEGSKA (reference sequence). CDR3 amino acids: CSARDRARPEQYF. CDR3 DNA sequence: TGCAGTGCTAGAGACCGGGCTAGACCCGAGCAGTACTTC.

The V gene is TRBV11-2, the J gene TRBJ2-7, with a possible D match to TRBD2 (6 bases). Trimming pared 5 bases from V and 2 bases from J, leaving 19 bases between. This CDR3 contains 16 residues. Germline assignment: CDR1 SGHAT and CDR2 FQNNGV. CDR3 sequence: CASSPPRDGGTYEQYF. The CDR3, as DNA: TGTGCCAGCAGCCCTCCCCGGGACGGGGGTACCTACGAGCAGTACTTC.

The chain joins TRBV14 to TRBJ2-4, with 12 bases that match TRBD2. There are 19 residues in the CDR3. V shed 1 base, J shed 6 bases, and the junction held 13 bases outside the gene matches. The V gene's germline CDR1 is SGHDN and CDR2 FVKESK. The CDR3 DNA sequence: TGTGCCAGCAGCCAAGTGCGTCTAGCGGGAGGGAAGATTGGAAACATTCAGTACTTC. Translated: CASSQVRLAGGKIGNIQYF.

This clonotype was detected once. This chain links TRBV13 with TRBJ2-3; 12 positions match TRBD2. V shed 5 bases, J shed 7 bases, and the junction held 16 bases outside the gene matches. This CDR3 region has 18 residues. Germline V CDR1 and CDR2: PRHDT, FYEKMQ (reference sequence). The DNA for the CDR3 is TGTGCCAGCAGCCCCCGACTAGCGGGAGACCCAGCAGGAAATACGCAGTATTTT. The encoded protein is CASSPRLAGDPAGNTQYF.

The chain combines TRBV15 with TRBJ2-3; 11 positions agree with TRBD2. The J segment lost 2 bases and the V segment lost 6 bases, leaving 7 bases of the junction unmatched. The CDR3 covers 16 residues. Germline V lookup: CDR1 LNHNV, CDR2 YYDKDF (reference sequence). The CDR3 loop is CATRGLGLAVTDTQYF. The DNA of the CDR3 is TGTGCCACCAGGGGTCTGGGACTAGCGGTCACAGATACGCAGTATTTT. Based on the CDR3 plus reference TRBV15 and TRBJ2-3, the full variable domain is DAMVIQNPRYQVTQFGKPVTLSCSQTLNHNVMYWYQQKSSQAPKLLFHYYDKDFNNEADTPDNFQSRRPNTSFCFLDIRSPGLGDTAMYLCATRGLGLAVTDTQYFGPGTRLTVL.

This clonotype was observed a handful of times. The chain uses TRBV7-2 and TRBJ2-7; D not resolved. The CDR3 loop spans 14 amino acids. The germline V gene has CDR1 SGHTA and CDR2 FQGNSA. The germline V and J ends were trimmed by 0 bases and 3 bases, with 9 bases remaining between them. CDR3 bases: TGTGCCAGCAGCTTAGCCGGGTTTAACTACGAGCAGTACTTC. Translating gives CASSLAGFNYEQYF.

With regard to this clonotype: Compared with germline, one end of the junction differs, possibly owing to a read error. The chain links TRBV10-3 to TRBJ2-1; D is uncertain. Germline-derived CDR1 and CDR2 are ENHRY and SYGVKD. The CDR3 totals 15 residues. The CDR3 reads CAISESWNTGNGQFF. The CDR3 DNA reads as TGTGCCATCAGTGAGTCGTGGAACACCGGAAATGGGCAGTTCTTC.

The chain uses TRBV20-1 and TRBJ2-1, with D hard to call. Germline CDR1 DFQATT, CDR2 SNEGSKA (reference sequence). This CDR3 contains 13 residues. V was pared by 5 bases and J by 2 bases, with 10 bases between. CDR3: CSALRPTYNEQFF. The CDR3, as DNA: TGCAGTGCTTTGCGGCCCACCTACAATGAGCAGTTCTTC.

The chain joins TRBV7-2 to TRBJ2-3, with D unclear. Germline values: CDR1 SGHTA, CDR2 FQGNSA. The V gene lost 2 bases and the J gene lost 5 bases, with 8 bases spanning the gap. The CDR3 sequence is 13 residues long. This CDR3 reads CASSLLRRDTQYF. CDR3 nucleotide sequence: TGTGCCAGCAGCTTATTGCGGCGAGATACGCAGTATTTT.

V usage is TRBV28 and J usage is TRBJ1-5, with D hard to call. Trimming pared 2 bases from V and 2 bases from J, leaving 7 bases between. The CDR3 loop spans 14 amino acids. Germline loops: CDR1 MDHEN, CDR2 SYDVKM. The DNA of the CDR3 is TGTGCCAGCAGTTTACCCATCGGCAATCAGCCCCAGCATTTT. Residues: CASSLPIGNQPQHF.